The rows below give T cell receptor beta chains drawn from one sample of a study of blood T cells in healthy people across ages. TCRdb reprocessed the 5' RACE reads via MiXCR and lists one record per CDR3 protein. The sample has 550,000 to 650,000 distinct CDR3 sequences, around a quarter seen once. This sample also belongs to another study, concerning T cells of mothers and their children.

Sequencing input: blood. All receptors come from a boy under 10 years old in good health. Both conserved end residues are part of each CDR3.

v_call	j_call	cdr3_aa
TRBV9	TRBJ2-1	CASSPGTSGSYEQFF
TRBV6-6	TRBJ1-2	CASSPRQASNYGYTF
TRBV20-1	.	CSATDRTSSYEQYF
TRBV7-9	TRBJ2-3	CASSLYADTQYF
TRBV7-9	TRBJ2-2	CASSGAGADTGELFF
TRBV7-9	TRBJ1-1	CASSLTTGAEAFF
TRBV6-2/TRBV6-3	TRBJ2-5	CASSRQAQETQYF
TRBV13	TRBJ1-4	CASTQGTLNEKLFF
TRBV10-3	TRBJ2-1	CAINPDRAYNEQFF
TRBV19	TRBJ2-7	CASSIGSGNYEQYF
TRBV25-1	TRBJ2-1	CASSSPGGRNEQFF
TRBV29-1	TRBJ2-5	CSVEETGTVGETQYF
TRBV20-1	TRBJ1-1	CSASNLNTEAFF
TRBV9	TRBJ2-2	CACSRQGNPQNTGELFF
TRBV5-1	TRBJ2-5	CATQQVGLAGEAQYF
TRBV9	TRBJ2-5	CASSPGCTQETQYF
TRBV25-1	TRBJ1-2	CASSEFDDTGHGYTF
TRBV4-3	.	CASSQDFRGPYEQYF
TRBV4-3	TRBJ2-5	CASSQVIQREAGQETQYF
TRBV7-2	TRBJ2-3	CASSLEFVSSGDTQYF
TRBV20-1	TRBJ2-5	CSAADSSQETQYF
TRBV7-2	.	CASSRLRDSTYEQYF
TRBV10-1	TRBJ2-3	CASSDGQTSVTQYF
TRBV29-1	TRBJ1-1	CSTYYTEAFF
TRBV5-1	TRBJ2-1	CASSLELYNEQFF
TRBV28	.	CASSLGGAGEQFF
TRBV27	TRBJ2-1	CASSLWPTQGYNEQFF
TRBV5-1	TRBJ2-1	CASSLSGGRNEQFF
TRBV7-2	.	CASSWEGNEQFF
TRBV9	TRBJ2-5	CASSPQAGARETQYF
TRBV19	TRBJ2-6	CASRTVFSGANVLTF
TRBV19	TRBJ2-5	CASSIAGTSGAFQETQYF
TRBV28	.	CASSAHTGGSYEQYF
TRBV4-3	TRBJ2-3	CASSPILAGVASSTDTQYF
TRBV7-2	TRBJ1-1	CASSSGLDTEAFF
TRBV6-1	TRBJ2-5	CASSPPSSGGQETQYF
TRBV12-3/TRBV12-4	.	CASSSRRRKREQYF
TRBV5-6	TRBJ2-7	CASSSTSASSYEQYF
TRBV20-1	TRBJ1-1	CSGKGRWHTEAFF
TRBV6-1	TRBJ2-5	CASSEPGGVPRGGTQYF
TRBV7-9	.	CASADLTGKETQYF
TRBV4-1	TRBJ2-7	CASSQTATDLYEQYF
TRBV10-3	TRBJ1-4	CAISESPGIGEKLFF
TRBV28	TRBJ1-4	CASSRRGTGHLNEKLFF
TRBV10-3	TRBJ2-7	CAISEGGQHEQYF